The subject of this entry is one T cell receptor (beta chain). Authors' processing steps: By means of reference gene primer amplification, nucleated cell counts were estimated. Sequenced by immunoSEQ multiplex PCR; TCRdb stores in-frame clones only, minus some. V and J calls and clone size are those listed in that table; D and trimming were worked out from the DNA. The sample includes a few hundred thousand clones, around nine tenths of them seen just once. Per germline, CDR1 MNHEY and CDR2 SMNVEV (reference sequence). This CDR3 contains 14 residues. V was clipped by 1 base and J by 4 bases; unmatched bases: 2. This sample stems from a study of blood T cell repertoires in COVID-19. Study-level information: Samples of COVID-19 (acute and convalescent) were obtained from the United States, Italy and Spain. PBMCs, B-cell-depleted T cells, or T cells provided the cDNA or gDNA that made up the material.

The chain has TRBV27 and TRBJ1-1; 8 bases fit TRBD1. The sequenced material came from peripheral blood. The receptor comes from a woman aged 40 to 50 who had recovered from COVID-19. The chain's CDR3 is CASSLYRGGTEAFF. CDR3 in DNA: TGTGCCAGCAGTTTATACAGGGGGGGCACTGAAGCTTTCTTT.